This T cell receptor (beta chain) stems from a study of PD-1 blockade in classical Hodgkin lymphoma. General study results and limits: Some patients started nivolumab under 1 year after ASCT, and they were excluded. Baseline diversity was lower in partial responders and progressors than complete responders. While CD8+ TCR diversity did not rise significantly by C4D1, CD4+ TCR diversity did.

The patients all showed relapse after autologous stem cell transplantation, while their brentuximab vedotin exposure varied. As for this clone: The antigen remains unidentified.

Generated by immunoSEQ multiplex PCR, the TCRdb table keeps only in-frame clones and is missing some. The repertoire holds around 19,000 clones, with roughly 89% as singletons. Germline CDR1 reads SEHNR; CDR2 reads FQNEAQ (reference sequence). CDR3 length: 15 amino acids. Trimming took off 5 bases at V and 1 base at J, with 14 bases between the two ends. The rearrangement uses TRBV7-9 and TRBJ1-1; D is undetermined. The clonotype originates from a human donor with classical Hodgkin lymphoma. Material: peripheral blood mononuclear cells (PBMCs), obtained before the second cycle of nivolumab. CDR3 sequence (DNA): TGTGCCAGCAGCGTACCGGGTCGGGAGAACACTGAAGCTTTCTTT. Encoded protein: CASSVPGRENTEAFF.